The 3 T cell receptor beta chains below were found in one sample sequenced in a study of T cells in tumors after PD-1 blockade. Method: immunoSEQ multiplex PCR; TCRdb's copy keeps in-frame clones and lacks some. The table records roughly 12,000 clones, around 60% of them present only once. The input for sequencing was tumor tissue, taken before anti-PD-1 treatment. These receptors originate from a human donor with cutaneous squamous cell carcinoma.

The chain has TRBV10-1 and TRBJ2-7; a weak D match, TRBD1 (5 bases). Germline assignment: CDR1 WNHNN and CDR2 SYGVQD (reference sequence). The germline V and J ends were trimmed by 7 bases and 6 bases, with 19 bases remaining between them. CDR3 length: 14 amino acids. The CDR3: CASNLTGPSLEQYF. DNA of the CDR3: TGCGCCAGCAATTTAACAGGACCATCTCTCGAGCAGTACTTC.

The chain has TRBV2 and TRBJ1-2; tentative D call: TRBD1 (5 bases). This CDR3 contains 14 residues. V lost 3 bases and J lost 6, with 14 bases in between. Germline V CDR1 and CDR2: SNHLY, FYNNEI. CDR3 protein: CASSDGGLNDGYTF. DNA for the CDR3: TGTGCCAGCAGTGACGGGGGATTAAATGATGGCTACACCTTC.

V is TRBV20-1 and J is TRBJ1-5; no clear D gene. The CDR3 totals 12 residues. Trimming pared 3 bases from V and 4 bases from J, leaving 7 bases between. Germline values: CDR1 DFQATT, CDR2 SNEGSKA (reference sequence). CDR3 loop: CSASGGNQPQHF. The CDR3 DNA is TGCAGTGCTAGTGGAGGGAATCAGCCCCAGCATTTT.